This T cell receptor (beta chain) derives from a study of blood T cell repertoires in COVID-19. The assay was immunoSEQ multiplex PCR, and TCRdb's table has in-frame clones only and misses some. The sample includes 70,000 or so clones, about four fifths of them seen just once. Germline V CDR1 and CDR2: LNHNV, YYDKDF (reference sequence). This CDR3 has 12 residues. V lost 4 bases, J lost 6 bases, and 10 bases lay in between. The receptor comes from a woman of 80 years or more with acute or convalescent COVID-19. Sequencing used peripheral blood. The V and J genes are TRBV15 and TRBJ2-7; no firm D call. The CDR3 DNA is TGTGCCACCAGCACAGGATCTCCCGAGCAGTACTTC. Amino acids: CATSTGSPEQYF.